This paragraph covers one T cell receptor (beta chain) sequence. Only in-frame clones appear in the TCRdb table, and some are missing; sequencing was by immunoSEQ multiplex PCR. The profile covers more than 200,000 clones, with about 88% appearing a single time and around 2.9% taken by the ten largest. This sample was included in a study of blood T cell repertoires in COVID-19. The overall study: Sources were T cells, B-cell-depleted T cells, or PBMCs; the material itself was cDNA or gDNA.

This CDR3 has 14 amino acids. Germline CDR1 and CDR2: SQVTM and ANQGSEA. Trimming cost V 6 bases and J 5 bases; bases outside gene matches: 7. The TCR originated in a woman aged 60-75 years with acute or convalescent COVID-19. The sample taken for sequencing was peripheral blood. The chain is built from TRBV29-1 and TRBJ1-4; 9 bases are a match to TRBD1. The CDR3 DNA reads as TGCAGCGTGACCCCCGGGACAGGGAATGAAAAACTGTTTTTT. As protein: CSVTPGTGNEKLFF. The whole variable domain, filled in from reference TRBV29-1 and TRBJ1-4, reads SAVISQKPSRDICQRGTSLTIQCQVDSQVTMMFWYRQQPGQSLTLIATANQGSEATYESGFVIDKFPISRPNLTFSTLTVSNMSPEDSSIYLCSVTPGTGNEKLFFGSGTQLSVL.